These T cell receptor beta chains were read from a single sample in a study of blood T cells in healthy people across ages. MiXCR was run by TCRdb on the 5' RACE reads, yielding one entry per CDR3 protein. The table has about 640,000 distinct CDR3 sequences, about 30% seen once. The sequenced sample consisted of blood. These receptors were taken from a woman older than 75 in good health. Both conserved end residues are part of each CDR3. The order of the fields is clone size, J gene, D gene, V gene, CDR3 DNA, CDR3 protein. The D gene is left open where the match is weak. Size tells how often a clone was seen (once, few, many) or the class of an expanded clone, and some rows leave it out.

many	TRBJ2-1	TRBD2	TRBV7-2	TGTGCCAGCAGCTACCCACTAGCGGGGGGGCCTGGTGAGCAGTTCTTC	CASSYPLAGGPGEQFF
.	TRBJ2-5	.	TRBV7-9	TGTGCCAGCAGGGACGCGGAGACCCAGTACTTC	CASRDAETQYF
many	TRBJ1-4	TRBD1	TRBV5-6	TGTGCCAGCAGCTTGCAGGGGGTGAGGGAAAAACTGTTTTTT	CASSLQGVREKLFF
many	TRBJ2-3	.	TRBV7-2	TGTGCCAGCAGCTTGGGTAGCGGAGGGGGTGGACCCGATACGCAGTATTTT	CASSLGSGGGGPDTQYF
.	TRBJ2-2	.	TRBV4-3	TGCGCCAGCAGCCAAGCGAGGGTTGCCGGGGAGCTGTTTTTT	CASSQARVAGELFF
.	TRBJ2-3	TRBD1	TRBV15	TGTGTCACCAGCAGACCAGGGACAGGTCGCACGGATACGCAGTATTTT	CVTSRPGTGRTDTQYF
few	TRBJ1-2	.	TRBV30	TGTGCCTGGAGTGTGGGACGGTACGGTGGCTACACCTTC	CAWSVGRYGGYTF
.	TRBJ2-7	TRBD2	TRBV20-1	TGCAGTGCTAAGAGGCTAGCGGGGCTAATCAACCATGAGCAGTACTTC	CSAKRLAGLINHEQYF
.	TRBJ2-7	.	TRBV12-3/TRBV12-4	TGTGCCAGCACCGCCTTCGGGGGCAACTACGAGCAGTACTTC	CASTAFGGNYEQYF
few	TRBJ2-7	.	TRBV7-2	TGTGCCAGCAGCTCCCGGGACGGCAGGGTGTTACAGTACTTC	CASSSRDGRVLQYF
few	TRBJ2-5	TRBD2	TRBV7-9	TGTGCCAGCAGCTTAGGCGGGACTAGCGGGCATGAGCAGTACTTC	CASSLGGTSGHEQYF
many	TRBJ1-4	.	TRBV12-3/TRBV12-4	TGTGCCAGCCGGAATGGGAGGGGGAATGAAAAACTGTTTTTT	CASRNGRGNEKLFF
many	TRBJ2-6	.	TRBV6-6	TGTGCCAGCAGTCGCGAGAGGACAGCACCTGGGGCCAACGTCCTGACTTTC	CASSRERTAPGANVLTF
many	TRBJ2-4	TRBD1	TRBV25-1	TGTGCCAGCAGTGACGGGACAGGGATAACCAAAAACATTCAGTACTTC	CASSDGTGITKNIQYF
many	TRBJ2-3	.	TRBV20-1	TGCAGTGCTGATCCTTCTACCCCCTCTCTCACAGATACGCAGTATTTT	CSADPSTPSLTDTQYF
.	TRBJ2-5	TRBD2	TRBV2	TGTGCCAGCAGTGGAGGGGGCCCGCGGGGGGGCCTAGAGACCCAGTACTTC	CASSGGGPRGGLETQYF
.	TRBJ1-1	.	TRBV6-6	TGTGCCAGCAGTTTTTCGGGAGGGCAGAACACTGAAGCTTTCTTT	CASSFSGGQNTEAFF